This T cell receptor beta chain came from a study of blood T cell repertoires in COVID-19. Authors' processing steps: Reference gene primer amplification gave nucleated cell count estimates. The repertoire was sequenced with immunoSEQ multiplex PCR; TCRdb's copy has only in-frame clones and lacks some. D and trimming were read from the DNA, whereas the V and J calls and clone size are those reported in that table. The sample shows some 240,000 clones, 82% of them seen only once. Germline values: CDR1 SGHDN, CDR2 FVKESK. The CDR3 sequence is 14 residues long. Trimming took off 2 bases at V and 3 bases at J, with 11 bases between the two ends.

The sequence came from a woman aged 60-70 years with active or convalescent COVID-19. The gene calls are TRBV14 and TRBJ2-7, with D perhaps matching TRBD2 (6 bases). The source material was peripheral blood. CDR3 sequence reads: CASSQWMTSYEQYF. The CDR3 DNA reads TGTGCCAGCAGCCAATGGATGACTAGCTACGAGCAGTACTTC.